This T cell receptor beta chain was obtained from a study of cytomegalovirus exposure and HLA in healthy donors (dated by TCRdb to 2016 to 2017). At the level of the whole study: According to a later analysis, one platform produced both the approximately 110 validation repertoires and the 666 repertoires of the first cohort. To predict cytomegalovirus infection status, the study brought together high-throughput TCR immunosequencing, statistical association of individual TCRs with disease status, and machine learning. The study was designed to test whether signatures of past pathogen exposure could be identified by cataloging public T cell receptors. Besides the first cohort of 666 subjects, a separate validation cohort made up of 120 different subjects was used.

On this clone: What antigen it recognizes has not been identified. Per-base quality was not reported, and no clone a single base away is much larger than it.

The library relied on the immunoSEQ multiplex PCR assay. The source study handled its data this way. A statistical classification framework was developed to diagnose cytomegalovirus status using the catalog of TCR beta chain sequences. Entries here come from immuneACCESS through TCRdb and include only in-frame sequences with V and J called. Some clones fail to appear in such tables; in the studies checked, an unresolved V gene covers under half of the shortfall, and the cause of the remainder is unknown. The V and J calls and the clone size are those of that table, but D and trimming were determined from the DNA. In all, the sample holds tens of thousands of clones, and 93% of those were seen once. The ten largest make up approximately 4% of the sample. The donors belonged to the validation cohort of roughly 120 subjects, which was separate from the roughly 670-subject first cohort. General findings and caveats noted by the study authors: Most TCR sequences were observed very rarely across donors, whereas some public TCRs were present in many individuals. Cytomegalovirus status was reported to be diagnosed by the classifier with high specificity and sensitivity in both the original and validation cohorts. The study listed 150 to 200 TCR beta chains as associated with cytomegalovirus. It was suggested by the authors that the approach could potentially be generalized to other disease states and immunological phenotypes. A later analysis had no HLA typing for the validation cohort, so co-occurrence there was scored across all 130 or so repertoires. In vitro tests confirmed that a few of the cytomegalovirus-associated TCR beta chains recognize cytomegalovirus antigens. Of the cluster scores, roughly 95% were above 0 in a later analysis, which found that TCRs clustered in the first cohort also tended to co-occur in the 120 validation repertoires.

As encoded in the germline V gene, CDR1 is SGHTS while CDR2 is YDEGEE. The CDR3 numbers 14 residues from cysteine through phenylalanine. Kept here is only the CDR3 DNA, which spans 42 bases and is read in frame from base 1. V and J lose 2 bases and 2 bases, and a span of 10 bases separates them. Sequenced: PBMCs. This TCR came from a woman aged 30 to 39 in good health and CMV-seronegative. The chain employs TRBV5-8 and TRBJ1-2; possibly the D gene is TRBD1, per 6 matching bases. The nucleotide sequence is given as TGTGCCAGCAGCTTCGTCAGGGGCAACTATGGCTACACCTTC. Its protein product is CASSFVRGNYGYTF.